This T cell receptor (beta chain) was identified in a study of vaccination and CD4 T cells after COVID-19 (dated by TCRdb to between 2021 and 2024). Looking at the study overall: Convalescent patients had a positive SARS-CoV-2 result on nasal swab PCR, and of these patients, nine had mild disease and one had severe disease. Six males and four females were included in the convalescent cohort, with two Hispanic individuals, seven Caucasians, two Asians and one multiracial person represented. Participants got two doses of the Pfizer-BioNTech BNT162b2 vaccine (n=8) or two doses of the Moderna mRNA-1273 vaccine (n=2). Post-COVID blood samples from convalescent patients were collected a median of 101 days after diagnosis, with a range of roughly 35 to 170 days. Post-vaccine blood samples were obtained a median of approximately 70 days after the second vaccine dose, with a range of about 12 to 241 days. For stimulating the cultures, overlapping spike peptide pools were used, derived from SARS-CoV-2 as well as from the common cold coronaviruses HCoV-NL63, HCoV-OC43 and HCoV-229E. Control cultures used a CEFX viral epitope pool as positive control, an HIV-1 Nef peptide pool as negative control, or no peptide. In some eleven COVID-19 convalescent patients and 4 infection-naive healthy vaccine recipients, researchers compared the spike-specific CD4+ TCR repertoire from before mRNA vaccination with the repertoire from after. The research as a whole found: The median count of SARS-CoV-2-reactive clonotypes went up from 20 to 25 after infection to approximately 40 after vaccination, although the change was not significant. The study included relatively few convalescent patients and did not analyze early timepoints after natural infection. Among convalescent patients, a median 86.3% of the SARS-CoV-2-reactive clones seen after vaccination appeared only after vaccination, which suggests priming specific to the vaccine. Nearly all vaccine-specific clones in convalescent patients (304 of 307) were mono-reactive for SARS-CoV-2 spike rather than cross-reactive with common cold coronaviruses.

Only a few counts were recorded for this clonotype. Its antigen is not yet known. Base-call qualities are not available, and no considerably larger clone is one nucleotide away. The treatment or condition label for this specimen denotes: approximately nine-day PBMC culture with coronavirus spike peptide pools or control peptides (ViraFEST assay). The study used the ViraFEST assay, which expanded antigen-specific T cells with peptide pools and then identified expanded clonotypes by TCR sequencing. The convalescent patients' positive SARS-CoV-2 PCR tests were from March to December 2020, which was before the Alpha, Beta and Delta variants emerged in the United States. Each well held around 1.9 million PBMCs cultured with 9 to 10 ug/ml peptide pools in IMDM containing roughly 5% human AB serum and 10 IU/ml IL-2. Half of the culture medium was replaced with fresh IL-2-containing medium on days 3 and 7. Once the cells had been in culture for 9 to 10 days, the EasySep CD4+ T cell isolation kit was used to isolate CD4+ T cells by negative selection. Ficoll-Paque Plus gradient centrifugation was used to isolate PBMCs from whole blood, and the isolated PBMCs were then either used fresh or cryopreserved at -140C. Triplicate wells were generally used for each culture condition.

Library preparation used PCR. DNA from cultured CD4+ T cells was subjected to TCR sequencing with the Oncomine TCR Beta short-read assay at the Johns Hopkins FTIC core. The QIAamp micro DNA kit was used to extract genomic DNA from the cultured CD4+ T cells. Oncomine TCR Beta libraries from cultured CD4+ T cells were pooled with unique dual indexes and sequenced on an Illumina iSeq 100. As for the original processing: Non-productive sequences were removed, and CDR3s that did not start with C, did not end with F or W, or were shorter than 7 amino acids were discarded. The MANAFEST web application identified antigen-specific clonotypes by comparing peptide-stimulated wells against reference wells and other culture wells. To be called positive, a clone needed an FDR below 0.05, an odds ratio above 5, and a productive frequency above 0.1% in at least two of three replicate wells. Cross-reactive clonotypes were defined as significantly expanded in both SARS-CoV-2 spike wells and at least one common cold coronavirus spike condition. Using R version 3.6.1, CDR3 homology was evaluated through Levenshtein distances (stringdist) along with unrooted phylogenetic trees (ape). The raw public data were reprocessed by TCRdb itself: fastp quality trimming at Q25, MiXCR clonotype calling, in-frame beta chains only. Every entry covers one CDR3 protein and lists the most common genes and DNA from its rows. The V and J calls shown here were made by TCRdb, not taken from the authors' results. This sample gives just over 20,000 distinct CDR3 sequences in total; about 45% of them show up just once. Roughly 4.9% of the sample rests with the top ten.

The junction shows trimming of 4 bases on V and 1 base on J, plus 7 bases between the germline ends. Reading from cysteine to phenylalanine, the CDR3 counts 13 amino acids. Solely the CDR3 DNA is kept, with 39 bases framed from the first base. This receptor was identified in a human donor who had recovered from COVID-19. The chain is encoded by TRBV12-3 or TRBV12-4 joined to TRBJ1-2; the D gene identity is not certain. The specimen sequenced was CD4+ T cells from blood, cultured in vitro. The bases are TGTGCCAGCAGTTCCAACAATAACTATGGCTACACCTTC. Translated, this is CASSSNNNYGYTF.